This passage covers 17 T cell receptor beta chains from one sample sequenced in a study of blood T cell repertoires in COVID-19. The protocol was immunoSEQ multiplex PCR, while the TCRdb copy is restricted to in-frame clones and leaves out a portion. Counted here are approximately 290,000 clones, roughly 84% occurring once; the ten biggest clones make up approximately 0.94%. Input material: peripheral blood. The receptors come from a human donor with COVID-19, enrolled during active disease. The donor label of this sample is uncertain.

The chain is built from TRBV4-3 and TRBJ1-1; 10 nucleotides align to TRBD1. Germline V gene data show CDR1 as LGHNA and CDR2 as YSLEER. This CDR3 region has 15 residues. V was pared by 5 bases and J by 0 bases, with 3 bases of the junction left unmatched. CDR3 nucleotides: TGCGCCAGCAGCAGAGGACAGGGGGTGAACACTGAAGCTTTCTTT. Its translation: CASSRGQGVNTEAFF.

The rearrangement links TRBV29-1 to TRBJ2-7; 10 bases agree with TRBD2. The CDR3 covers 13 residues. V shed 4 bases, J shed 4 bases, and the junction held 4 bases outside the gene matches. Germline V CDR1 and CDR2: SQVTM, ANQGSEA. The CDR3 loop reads CSVVPSGSYEQYF. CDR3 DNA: TGCAGCGTTGTTCCTAGCGGGAGTTACGAGCAGTACTTC.

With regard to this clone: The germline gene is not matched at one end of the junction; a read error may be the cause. The CDR3 reads CASSLDTSTTNQETQYF. In DNA, the CDR3 is TGTGCTAGCAGCTTAGATACTAGCACGACTAACCAAGAGACCCAGTACTTC. The chain is built from TRBV7-7 and TRBJ2-5, with D perhaps matching TRBD2 (6 bases). The CDR3 is made up of 17 amino acids. In germline, CDR1 is SSHAT, CDR2 FNYEAQ (reference sequence).

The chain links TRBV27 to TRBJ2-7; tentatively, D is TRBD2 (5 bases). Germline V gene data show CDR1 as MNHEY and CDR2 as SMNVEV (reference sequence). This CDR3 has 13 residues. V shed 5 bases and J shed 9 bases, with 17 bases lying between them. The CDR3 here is CASSPPDVAGQYF. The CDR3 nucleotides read TGTGCCAGCAGTCCCCCGGACGTTGCGGGGCAGTACTTC.

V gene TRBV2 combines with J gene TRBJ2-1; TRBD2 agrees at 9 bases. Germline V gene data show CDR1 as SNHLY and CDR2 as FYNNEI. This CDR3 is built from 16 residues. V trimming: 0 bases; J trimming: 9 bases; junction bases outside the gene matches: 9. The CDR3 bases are TGTGCCAGCAGTGAAGCGTCTAGCGGGAACTTCGGTGAGCAGTTCTTC. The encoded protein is CASSEASSGNFGEQFF. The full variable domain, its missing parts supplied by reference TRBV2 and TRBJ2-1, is EPEVTQTPSHQVTQMGQEVILRCVPISNHLYFYWYRQILGQKVEFLVSFYNNEISEKSEIFDDQFSVERPDGSNFTLKIRSTKLEDSAMYFCASSEASSGNFGEQFFGPGTRLTVL.

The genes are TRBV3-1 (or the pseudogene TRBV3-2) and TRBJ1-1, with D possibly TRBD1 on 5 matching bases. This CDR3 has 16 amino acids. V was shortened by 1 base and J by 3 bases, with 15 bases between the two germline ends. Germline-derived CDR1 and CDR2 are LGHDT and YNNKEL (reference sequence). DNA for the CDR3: TGTGCCAGCAGCCAAGCCTACAGGCGACACGACACTGAAGCTTTCTTT. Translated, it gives CASSQAYRRHDTEAFF.

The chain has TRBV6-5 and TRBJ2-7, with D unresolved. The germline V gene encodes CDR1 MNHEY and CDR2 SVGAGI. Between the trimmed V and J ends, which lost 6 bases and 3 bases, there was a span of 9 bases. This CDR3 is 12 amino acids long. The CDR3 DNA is TGTGCCAGCAGCCTAGGCGGCTACGAGCAGTACTTC. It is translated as CASSLGGYEQYF.

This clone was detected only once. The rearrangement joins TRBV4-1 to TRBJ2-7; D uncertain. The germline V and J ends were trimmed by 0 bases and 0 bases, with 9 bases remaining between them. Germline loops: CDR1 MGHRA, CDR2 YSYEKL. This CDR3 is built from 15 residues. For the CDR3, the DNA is TGCGCCAGCAGCCAAGATCGCGCCGGCTCCTACGAGCAGTACTTC. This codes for CASSQDRAGSYEQYF.

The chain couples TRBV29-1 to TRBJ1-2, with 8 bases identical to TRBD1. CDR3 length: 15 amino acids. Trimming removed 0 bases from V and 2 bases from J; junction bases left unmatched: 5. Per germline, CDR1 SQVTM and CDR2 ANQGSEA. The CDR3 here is CSVEDLRQGNYGYTF. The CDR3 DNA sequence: TGCAGCGTTGAAGATCTTCGACAGGGGAACTATGGCTACACCTTC.

The CDR3 DNA is TGTGCCAGCAACGACTTCTACATCTACGAGCAGTACTTC. As protein: CASNDFYIYEQYF. The rearrangement joins TRBV2 to TRBJ2-7; D remains ambiguous. The CDR3 loop spans 13 amino acids. In germline, CDR1 is SNHLY, CDR2 FYNNEI. Trimming removed 7 bases from V and 3 bases from J, with 13 bases in between.

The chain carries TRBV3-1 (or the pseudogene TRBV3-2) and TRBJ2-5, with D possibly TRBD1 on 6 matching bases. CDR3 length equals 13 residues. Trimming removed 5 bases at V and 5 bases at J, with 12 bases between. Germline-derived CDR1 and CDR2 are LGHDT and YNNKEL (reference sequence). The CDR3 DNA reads TGTGCCAGCAGCAAGGGGGATTGGGAGACCCAGTACTTC. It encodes CASSKGDWETQYF.

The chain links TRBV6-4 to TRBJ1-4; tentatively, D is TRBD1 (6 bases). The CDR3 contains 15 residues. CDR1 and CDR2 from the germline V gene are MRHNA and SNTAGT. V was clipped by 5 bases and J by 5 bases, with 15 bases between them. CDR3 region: CASSFRDTINEKLFF. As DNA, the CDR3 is TGTGCCAGCAGTTTCCGGGACACCATAAATGAAAAACTGTTTTTT.

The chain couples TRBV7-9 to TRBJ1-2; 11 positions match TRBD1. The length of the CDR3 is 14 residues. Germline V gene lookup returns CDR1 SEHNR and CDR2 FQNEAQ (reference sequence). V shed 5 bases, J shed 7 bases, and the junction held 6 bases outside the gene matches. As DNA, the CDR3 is TGTGCCAGCAGCCTGGACAGGGGGCGTTTTGGCTACACCTTC. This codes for CASSLDRGRFGYTF. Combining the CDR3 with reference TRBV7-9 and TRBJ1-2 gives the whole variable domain DTGVSQNPRHKITKRGQNVTFRCDPISEHNRLYWYRQTLGQGPEFLTYFQNEAQLEKSRLLSDRFSAERPKGSFSTLEIQRTEQGDSAMYLCASSLDRGRFGYTFGSGTRLTVV.

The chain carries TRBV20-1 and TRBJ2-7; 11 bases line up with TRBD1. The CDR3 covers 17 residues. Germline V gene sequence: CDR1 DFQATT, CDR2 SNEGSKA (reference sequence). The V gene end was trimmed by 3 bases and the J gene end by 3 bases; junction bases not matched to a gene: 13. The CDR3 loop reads CSASEWADRGLLYEQYF. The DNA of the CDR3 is TGCAGTGCTAGTGAGTGGGCGGACAGGGGGCTTCTCTACGAGCAGTACTTC.

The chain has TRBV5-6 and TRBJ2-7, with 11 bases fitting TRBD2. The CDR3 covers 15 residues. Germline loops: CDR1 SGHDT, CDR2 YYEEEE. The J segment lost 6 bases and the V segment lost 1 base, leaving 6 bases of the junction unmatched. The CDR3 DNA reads TGTGCCAGCAGCTTGTTAGCGGGAGGGTCACCCGAGCAGTACTTC. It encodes CASSLLAGGSPEQYF.

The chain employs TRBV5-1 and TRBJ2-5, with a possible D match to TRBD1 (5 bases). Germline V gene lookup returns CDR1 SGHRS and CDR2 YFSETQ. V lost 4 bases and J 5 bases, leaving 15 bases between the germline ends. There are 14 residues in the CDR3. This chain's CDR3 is CASSLRVEKETQYF. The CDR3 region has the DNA TGCGCCAGCAGCCTCAGGGTAGAGAAGGAGACCCAGTACTTC.

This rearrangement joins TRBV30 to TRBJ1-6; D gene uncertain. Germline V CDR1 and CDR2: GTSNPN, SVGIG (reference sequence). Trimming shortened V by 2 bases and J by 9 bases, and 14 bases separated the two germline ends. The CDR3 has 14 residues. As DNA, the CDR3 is TGTGCCTGGAGTAATGGGCCATCAGGTTCACCCCTCCACTTT. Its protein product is CAWSNGPSGSPLHF.